The 10 T cell receptor beta chains given below trace back to one sample, sequenced in a study of cytomegalovirus exposure and HLA in healthy donors. The PCR had 60 Vbeta and 13 Jbeta primers. This table comes from immunoSEQ multiplex PCR, and its TCRdb copy is limited to in-frame clones, with some not included. The sample includes around 190,000 clones, approximately 82% of them seen just once. The specimen was PBMCs. The origin of the receptors is a man aged 35 to 55 in good health and CMV-seropositive.

CDR3 sequence (DNA): TGTGCCAGTAGTTCAAGGCAGGGACAGGGGGGCTACGAGCAGTACTTC. Protein sequence: CASSSRQGQGGYEQYF. The rearrangement links TRBV19 to TRBJ2-7; the match to TRBD1 covers 11 bases. Germline V lookup: CDR1 LNHDA, CDR2 SQIVND (reference sequence). CDR3 length: 16 amino acids. With V trimmed by 5 bases and J by 3 bases, 9 bases remained unmatched.

The chain is built from TRBV28 and TRBJ1-1, with 9 positions matching TRBD1. V shed 6 bases and J 8 bases; nucleotides not matched to a gene: 16. There are 16 residues in the CDR3. Looked up from germline, CDR1 is MDHEN and CDR2 is SYDVKM. CDR3 residues: CASRENRGPTSSEAFF. For the CDR3, the DNA is TGTGCCAGCAGGGAAAACAGGGGGCCGACATCCAGCGAAGCTTTCTTT.

The genes are TRBV5-4 and TRBJ1-1, with no clear D. The V end lost 4 bases, the J end lost 3 bases, and 13 bases lay between the germline ends. CDR3 length: 14 amino acids. Germline CDR1 is SGHNT and CDR2 is YYREEE (reference sequence). The CDR3 is CASSPELRDTEAFF. The CDR3 DNA sequence: TGTGCCAGCAGCCCGGAACTGCGGGACACTGAAGCTTTCTTT.

J is TRBJ1-2 and V is TRBV7-8; tentative D call: TRBD1 (5 bases). From germline, CDR1 is SGHVS and CDR2 FQNEAQ. The V end was cut by 5 bases, the J end by 0 bases, with 19 bases between. CDR3 size: 17 residues. Written as DNA, the CDR3 is TGTGCCAGCAGCCTCGGGAGAACAGGATTCGCTAACTATGGCTACACCTTC. Encoded protein: CASSLGRTGFANYGYTF.

The gene calls are TRBV6-1 and TRBJ2-7; 7 positions agree with TRBD1. The length of the CDR3 is 16 residues. Germline CDR1 reads MNHNS; CDR2 reads SASEGT. V lost 1 base, J lost 0 bases, and 6 bases stayed unmatched. The CDR3 DNA reads TGTGCCAGCAGTGAAGTTTCCGGGACAGTCTCCTACGAGCAGTACTTC. Residues: CASSEVSGTVSYEQYF.

The genes are TRBV4-3 and TRBJ1-1; 7 bases match TRBD1. The V and J ends lost 0 bases and 0 bases, in that order; junction bases with no gene match: 4. The germline V gene has CDR1 LGHNA and CDR2 YSLEER. The CDR3 has 16 residues. The CDR3 DNA reads TGCGCCAGCAGCCAAGACCTGACAGGGTTGAACACTGAAGCTTTCTTT. Protein: CASSQDLTGLNTEAFF.

The V gene is TRBV5-4, the J gene TRBJ1-2, with unresolved D. Germline CDR1 and CDR2: SGHNT and YYREEE (reference sequence). V lost 4 bases, J lost 4 bases, and 11 bases lay in between. The CDR3 is made up of 13 amino acids. DNA for the CDR3: TGTGCCAGCAGCGAAGACGGGTCCTATGGCTACACCTTC. Its protein product is CASSEDGSYGYTF.

The genes are TRBV30 and TRBJ2-3; 8 nucleotides match TRBD2. The trim removed 7 bases at V and 12 bases at J, leaving 18 bases unmatched. Germline CDR1 is GTSNPN and CDR2 is SVGIG (reference sequence). The CDR3 spans 14 residues. The CDR3 coding sequence is TGTGCCTCCTTGAAGGCGGGAGGTCACACCCCTCAGTATTTT. Amino acids: CASLKAGGHTPQYF.

The chain is built from TRBV7-9 and TRBJ2-5; TRBD1 is a possible D gene (5 bases). Germline V lookup: CDR1 SEHNR, CDR2 FQNEAQ (reference sequence). This CDR3 comprises 11 residues. Between the trimmed V and J ends, which lost 8 bases and 4 bases, there was a span of 8 bases. This chain's CDR3 is CASPRGETQYF. The CDR3 DNA reads TGTGCCAGCCCTAGGGGAGAGACCCAGTACTTC.

The V gene is TRBV6-1, the J gene TRBJ2-5, with 9 bases lining up with TRBD1. CDR1 MNHNS and CDR2 SASEGT come from the germline V gene. The CDR3 consists of 14 residues. V trimming: 5 bases; J trimming: 7 bases; junction bases outside the gene matches: 8. In DNA form, the CDR3 reads TGTGCCAGCAGTCCCGGGACAGGGTATGCGACCCAGTACTTC. It encodes CASSPGTGYATQYF.